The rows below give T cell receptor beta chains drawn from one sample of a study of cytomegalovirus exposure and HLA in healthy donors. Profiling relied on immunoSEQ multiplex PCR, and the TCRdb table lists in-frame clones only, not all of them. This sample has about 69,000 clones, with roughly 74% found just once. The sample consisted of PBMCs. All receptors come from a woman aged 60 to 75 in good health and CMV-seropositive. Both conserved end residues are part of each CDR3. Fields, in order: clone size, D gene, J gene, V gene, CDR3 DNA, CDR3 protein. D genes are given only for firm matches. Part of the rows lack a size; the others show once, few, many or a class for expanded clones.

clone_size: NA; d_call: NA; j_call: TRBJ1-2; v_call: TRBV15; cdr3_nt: TGTGCCACCAGCAGAAGGTTGACGGGCTATGGCTACACCTTC; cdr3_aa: CATSRRLTGYGYTF
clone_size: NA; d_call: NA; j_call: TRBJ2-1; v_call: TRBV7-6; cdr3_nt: TGTGCCAGCAGCCAGTCTCGCCATGAGCAGTTCTTC; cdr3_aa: CASSQSRHEQFF
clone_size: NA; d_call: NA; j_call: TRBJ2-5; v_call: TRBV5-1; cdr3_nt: TGCGCCAGCAGCCAGGACAGACTAGAGACCCAGTACTTC; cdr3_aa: CASSQDRLETQYF
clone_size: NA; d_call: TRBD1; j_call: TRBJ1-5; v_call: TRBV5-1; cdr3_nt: TGCGCCAGCAGCTCAGACAGGGGGGATCAGCCCCAGCATTTT; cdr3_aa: CASSSDRGDQPQHF
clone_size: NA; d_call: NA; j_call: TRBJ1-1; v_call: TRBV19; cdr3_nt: TGTGCCAGTGAGGGTAGACAAGGCGTGGGGGGGAACACTGAAGCTTTCTTT; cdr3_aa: CASEGRQGVGGNTEAFF
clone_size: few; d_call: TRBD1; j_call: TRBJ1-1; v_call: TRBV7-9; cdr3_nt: TGTGCCAGCAGCCCCTGGACAGGGCCAAATACTGAAGCTTTCTTT; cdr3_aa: CASSPWTGPNTEAFF
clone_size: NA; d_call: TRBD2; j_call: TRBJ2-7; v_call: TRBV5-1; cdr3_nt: TGCGCCAGCAGCACCAGCGGGGGCTCCTACGAGCAGTACTTC; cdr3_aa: CASSTSGGSYEQYF
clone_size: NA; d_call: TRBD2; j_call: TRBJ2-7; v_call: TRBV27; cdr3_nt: TGTGCCAGCAGCTCCTTTGGTAGCGGGAGGGGCCTAGGCGAGCAGTACTTC; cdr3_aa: CASSSFGSGRGLGEQYF
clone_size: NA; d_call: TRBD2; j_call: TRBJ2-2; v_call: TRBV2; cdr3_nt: TGTGCCAGCAGGCCCGGGACTAGCGTCACCGGGGAGCTGTTTTTT; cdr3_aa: CASRPGTSVTGELFF
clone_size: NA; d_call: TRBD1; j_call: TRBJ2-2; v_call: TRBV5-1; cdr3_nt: TGCGCCAGCAGCTCGGGACAGGCGAGCACCGGGGAGCTGTTTTTT; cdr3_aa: CASSSGQASTGELFF
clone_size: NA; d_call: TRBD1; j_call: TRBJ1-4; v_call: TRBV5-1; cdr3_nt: TGCGCCAGCAGCACGGGACAGGGGGCGAATGAAAAACTGTTTTTT; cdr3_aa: CASSTGQGANEKLFF
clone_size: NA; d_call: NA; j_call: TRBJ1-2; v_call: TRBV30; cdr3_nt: TGTGCCTTGGGGGGGCGGAGGGATGGCTACACCTTC; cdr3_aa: CALGGRRDGYTF
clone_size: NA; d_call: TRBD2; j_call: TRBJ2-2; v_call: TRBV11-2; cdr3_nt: TGTGCCAGCAGATTTCCGGGACTAGGCACCGGGGAGCTGTTTTTT; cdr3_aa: CASRFPGLGTGELFF
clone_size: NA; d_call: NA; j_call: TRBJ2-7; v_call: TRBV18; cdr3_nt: TGTGCCAGCTCACAGGACAGATACGAGCAGTACTTC; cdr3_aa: CASSQDRYEQYF
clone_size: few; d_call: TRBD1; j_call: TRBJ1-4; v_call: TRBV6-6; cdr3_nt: TGTGCCAGCAGTGTACCCGGGACAGCAACTAATGAAAAACTGTTTTTT; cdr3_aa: CASSVPGTATNEKLFF
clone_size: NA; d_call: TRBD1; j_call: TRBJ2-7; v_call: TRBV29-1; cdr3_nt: TGCAGCGTGGAGGACAGGGGCTACGAGCAGTACTTC; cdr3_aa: CSVEDRGYEQYF
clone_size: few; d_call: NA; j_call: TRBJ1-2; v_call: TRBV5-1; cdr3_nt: TGCGCCAGCAGCCTCGTACCCGACAGTTTACGCTATGGCTACACCTTC; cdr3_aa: CASSLVPDSLRYGYTF
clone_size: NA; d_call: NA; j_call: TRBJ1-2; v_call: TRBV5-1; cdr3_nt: TGCGCCAGCAGCTTTGATGGGAGTGGCTACACCTTC; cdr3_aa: CASSFDGSGYTF